What follows describes a single TCR beta chain. No cognate antigen has been identified for it. The junction shows a germline mismatch at one end, possibly a read error. Library generation was performed with 5' RACE. TCRdb names Illumina HiSeq 2500 as the instrument used. A second 7 to 11 cycle PCR used a sample-barcoded 5' primer and a J-beta primer mix. A template-switch 5' adaptor carrying 12 random nucleotides introduced a unique molecular identifier onto each TCR beta cDNA molecule. Each sample yielded at least 2.5 million CDR3-containing paired-end reads. First-strand cDNA synthesis was performed from all RNA using the Mint cDNA synthesis kit, with priming by a TRBC-specific oligonucleotide. Following uracil-DNA glycosylase treatment, a first 18-cycle PCR with universal primers M1SS and BC2_uni_R was performed on all cDNA. The published analysis was carried out like this. For normalization, 1 million high-quality reads, each with a distinct molecular identifier, were randomly selected from each sample. Instead of being binned into consensus sequences, reads that shared molecular identifiers were thrown out. CDR3 identification, clonotype clustering and error correction used MiTCR with a Q25 quality threshold and the strictest error-elimination algorithm. A nonparametric unseen species model with Euler transformation was used to estimate lower-bound total TCR beta diversity. TCRdb reanalyzed the raw reads on its own, using fastp at Q25 for trimming and MiXCR for clone calling, and kept in-frame beta chains. Entries that share a CDR3 protein sequence are merged under the most common genes and DNA. It is TCRdb's table, rather than the study itself, that gives the V and J calls and clone size. Present in this sample are over a million distinct CDR3 sequences, over 35% of which were seen just once. The ten top clones hold approximately 17% of the sample.

Systemically healthy Caucasian individuals from Russia, approximately 39 in total and aged roughly 6 to 100 years, were included as donors. Roughly 9.5 milliliters of peripheral blood were drawn from each donor into EDTA-treated Vacutainer tubes. Ficoll-Paque density-gradient centrifugation was used to isolate PBMCs, with at least 6.5 million obtained per sample. Trizol reagent was used to extract total RNA from the PBMCs, yielding at least 5 micrograms per sample. Naive CD45RAhigh/CD27high T cell percentages were measured by flow cytometry on a PBMC aliquot from every donor. The sample belongs to a study of blood T cells in healthy people across ages (dated by TCRdb to 2015 to 2017). For the study in its entirety: In model experiments, template switching captured about one uniquely barcoded TCR beta cDNA molecule for every two T cells. To track age-related changes in TCR beta repertoire diversity, the study relied on deep sequencing normalized with unique cDNA molecular identifiers. Four age groups were formed from the donors: young (average 16 years), middle-aged (approximately 40), aged (about 68) and long-lived (about 75). To avoid experimental bias, donors of different ages were distributed randomly across sequencing lanes. Two additional independent replicas of 1 million unique cDNA reads from the same blood draw were analyzed for two donors (one aged 18 to 30 and one aged 80 or older).

Summary of the overall study and its limitations: Estimates of total diversity based on one million sequenced T cells were considered lower bounds and underestimates. Bulk unsorted PBMC profiling prevented conclusive comparison of naive and antigen-experienced compartments. The CMV infection status of donors was not known, potentially confounding age-related changes in expanded clonotypes. A strong correlation was found between observed TCR beta diversity and the percentage of naive T cells measured by flow cytometry. As age increased, observed TCR beta diversity per million T cells dropped in a roughly linear way, and a significant reduction was already evident by age 40. The long-lived group showed more naive CD4+ T cells, fewer expanded clones and increased TCR diversity than the aged group, suggesting age selection.

This TCR was recovered from a woman aged 60-70 years in good health. The sequenced sample was blood.

The sequenced DNA is TGTGCCGGCAGGGAGACCGGGAGTACAAGCACAGATACGCAGTATTTT. Its protein reads: CAGRETGSTSTDTQYF. This receptor chain uses TRBV2 and TRBJ2-3; the D gene is perhaps TRBD2, on 6 matching bases. The CDR3 runs 16 residues from the cysteine to the phenylalanine. The entry retains the CDR3 DNA only, 48 bases that are in frame from base 1. CDR1 SNHLY and CDR2 FYNNEI are derived from the germline V gene.